Following are 31 T cell receptor beta chains from one sample sequenced in a study of a mutant IDH1 vaccine in newly diagnosed glioma. Clones were read by immunoSEQ multiplex PCR, and TCRdb kept only the in-frame ones, dropping some. Here the sample spans 35,000 to 50,000 clones, approximately 89% being singletons. No antigen has been assigned to these receptors. Time point in this sample: week 23, last vaccination. Vaccination used 300 ug of mutant IDH1 20-mer peptide per dose, with topical imiquimod. Sequences were derived from PBMCs, sampled from a glioma patient whose treatment included an IDH1 peptide vaccine. The receptor set was obtained from a man over 45 with glioma.

This chain connects TRBV2 to TRBJ2-5; possible D gene TRBD1, 6 bases. The CDR3 has 15 amino acids. The V end was cut by 4 bases, the J end by 3 bases, with 15 bases between. Germline CDR1 and CDR2: SNHLY and FYNNEI. CDR3 protein: CASSGVWDKKETQYF. CDR3 DNA sequence: TGTGCCAGCAGTGGTGTTTGGGACAAAAAAGAGACCCAGTACTTC.

This chain uses TRBV5-6 with TRBJ2-5, with 10 bases that match TRBD1. The CDR3 length is 14 residues. Germline CDR1 SGHDT, CDR2 YYEEEE. V trimming: 5 bases; J trimming: 5 bases; junction bases outside the gene matches: 6. The CDR3 loop is CASRPTGGGETQYF. The CDR3 nucleotides are TGTGCCAGCAGACCGACAGGGGGCGGGGAGACCCAGTACTTC.

This rearrangement joins TRBV6-1 to TRBJ2-5; a possible D gene is TRBD2 (5 bases). With 11 bases removed from V and 0 bases from J, the gap between germline ends came to 13 bases. This CDR3 comprises 13 residues. CDR1 and CDR2 (germline): MNHNS, SASEGT. The CDR3 region is CAGSGMYQETQYF. The DNA for the CDR3 is TGTGCCGGGTCCGGGATGTACCAAGAGACCCAGTACTTC.

This chain joins TRBV19 and TRBJ2-5, with 10 bases fitting TRBD2. The V gene end was trimmed by 5 bases and the J gene end by 5 bases; junction bases not matched to a gene: 8. The CDR3 length is 15 residues. CDR1 is LNHDA and CDR2 is SQIVND in the germline V gene (reference sequence). CDR3 loop: CASSATSGVPETQYF. The DNA of the CDR3 is TGTGCCAGTAGTGCAACTAGCGGGGTCCCGGAGACCCAGTACTTC.

The J gene is TRBJ2-5, the V gene TRBV7-8; 7 bases are shared with TRBD1. The CDR3 totals 14 residues. The germline V gene encodes CDR1 SGHVS and CDR2 FQNEAQ. V shed 1 base and J 4 bases; nucleotides not matched to a gene: 3. The CDR3 nucleotides read TGTGCCAGCAGCTTAGGACGGACAGGAGAGACCCAGTACTTC. Its translation: CASSLGRTGETQYF. The full variable domain, with the rest looked up from reference TRBV7-8 and TRBJ2-5, is GAGVSQSPRYKVAKRGQDVALRCDPISGHVSLFWYQQALGQGPEFLTYFQNEAQLDKSGLPSDRFFAERPEGSVSTLKIQRTQQEDSAVYLCASSLGRTGETQYFGPGTRLLVL.

The table lists this clone with a few counts. The rearrangement joins TRBV5-1 to TRBJ2-2, with TRBD1 matching over 11 bases. Germline assignment: CDR1 SGHRS and CDR2 YFSETQ. This CDR3 is built from 15 residues. Trimming cost V 2 bases and J 6 bases; bases outside gene matches: 3. The CDR3, as DNA: TGCGCCAGCAGCTTAGGACAGGGGGCATCCGGGGAGCTGTTTTTT. Its translation: CASSLGQGASGELFF. The whole variable domain, remainder taken from reference TRBV5-1 and TRBJ2-2, is KAGVTQTPRYLIKTRGQQVTLSCSPISGHRSVSWYQQTPGQGLQFLFEYFSETQRNKGNFPGRFSGRQFSNSRSEMNVSTLELGDSALYLCASSLGQGASGELFFGEGSRLTVL.

The V gene is TRBV5-4, the J gene TRBJ1-1; a weak D match, TRBD1 (5 bases). With 4 bases removed from V and 8 bases from J, the gap between germline ends came to 24 bases. Germline CDR1 SGHNT, CDR2 YYREEE (reference sequence). The CDR3 length is 16 residues. The DNA for the CDR3 is TGTGCCAGCAGCGAGGGGACCGACCCCAGCCGGGGGGAAGCTTTCTTT. Protein: CASSEGTDPSRGEAFF.

This chain uses TRBV27 with TRBJ1-1; TRBD1 matches at 9 bases. The CDR3 runs 18 residues. Germline trimming cut 6 bases from V and 4 bases from J; bases unmatched to any gene: 18. Germline lookup yields CDR1 MNHEY and CDR2 SMNVEV (reference sequence). This CDR3 is CASRPGQGRSSGVTEAFF. CDR3 sequence (DNA): TGTGCCAGCAGACCTGGACAGGGGAGGTCCTCCGGCGTCACTGAAGCTTTCTTT.

This clone was picked up one time. The rearrangement links TRBV9 to TRBJ2-7; 8 bases align to TRBD2. In germline, CDR1 is SGDLS, CDR2 YYNGEE. J gave up 0 bases and V 4 bases, and 6 bases lay outside the gene matches. This CDR3 has 15 residues. The CDR3 spells CASSPGGGSSYEQYF. CDR3 in DNA: TGTGCCAGCAGCCCCGGGGGGGGGAGCTCCTACGAGCAGTACTTC.

V is TRBV13 and J is TRBJ1-4, with 7 nucleotides matching TRBD1. Trimming took 4 bases from V and 6 from J; bases not matched to a gene: 2. This CDR3 spans 13 amino acids. CDR1 is PRHDT, CDR2 FYEKMQ, per germline (reference sequence). CDR3 loop: CASSYDRDEKLFF. CDR3 nucleotide sequence: TGTGCCAGCAGCTATGACAGGGATGAAAAACTGTTTTTT.

This rearrangement joins TRBV11-2 to TRBJ2-1; no clear D. Germline loops: CDR1 SGHAT, CDR2 FQNNGV. V was trimmed by 5 bases and J by 9 bases, leaving 11 bases between them. The CDR3 consists of 12 residues. CDR3 residues: CASSPGRGEQFF. The CDR3 DNA reads as TGTGCCAGCAGCCCCGGGCGAGGTGAGCAGTTCTTC.

The gene calls are TRBV4-3 and TRBJ1-2, with 8 bases that match TRBD1. CDR1 is LGHNA, CDR2 YSLEER, per germline. V gave up 2 bases and J gave up 4 bases; unmatched junction bases: 9. CDR3 length equals 16 residues. This chain's CDR3 is CASSQTGQGRTYGYTF. CDR3 bases: TGCGCCAGCAGCCAAACCGGACAGGGAAGAACCTATGGCTACACCTTC.

This chain's CDR3 is CASSIDPYLAKNIQYF. In nucleotides, the CDR3 is TGTGCCAGTAGTATAGACCCGTACCTAGCCAAAAACATTCAGTACTTC. The chain carries TRBV19 and TRBJ2-4; D remains ambiguous. This CDR3 spans 16 amino acids. V dropped 0 bases and J dropped 0 bases, with 9 bases sitting between them. CDR1 LNHDA and CDR2 SQIVND come from the germline V gene (reference sequence).

The V and J genes are TRBV19 and TRBJ1-5, with D perhaps TRBD1 (6 bases). Germline CDR1 LNHDA, CDR2 SQIVND (reference sequence). V lost 6 bases, J lost 12 bases, and 15 bases lay in between. CDR3 length equals 12 residues. The CDR3 sequence is CASSSRGGLQHF. The CDR3 nucleotides are TGTGCCAGTAGCTCAAGGGGGGGGCTCCAGCATTTT.

The chain combines TRBV30 with TRBJ1-1; perhaps TRBD1 as D (6 bases). The CDR3 sequence is 13 residues long. The germline CDR1 and CDR2 sequences are GTSNPN and SVGIG (reference sequence). Trimming removed 2 bases at V and 1 base at J, with 8 bases between. Written as DNA, the CDR3 is TGTGCCTGGAGTTCAGGGGCGAACACTGAAGCTTTCTTT. As protein: CAWSSGANTEAFF.

This clone was seen only once. The V and J genes are TRBV6-6 and TRBJ1-1; 10 bases are a match to TRBD1. V lost 2 bases and J lost 7; bases outside the gene matches: 7. The length of the CDR3 is 15 residues. CDR1 and CDR2 (germline): MNHNY, SVGAGI (reference sequence). The CDR3 bases are TGTGCCAGCAGTTACCGTGGACAGGGGGTCGGTGAAGCTTTCTTT. Amino acid sequence: CASSYRGQGVGEAFF.

The gene calls are TRBV5-1 and TRBJ2-1; 8 positions agree with TRBD2. With 4 bases clipped from V and 4 bases from J, the junction kept 7 bases outside the gene matches. Germline V gene sequence: CDR1 SGHRS, CDR2 YFSETQ. The CDR3 runs to 15 residues. CDR3 residues: CASSRGGSVYNEQFF. CDR3 DNA: TGCGCCAGCAGCCGGGGGGGATCGGTATACAATGAGCAGTTCTTC.

The chain joins TRBV5-8 to TRBJ2-7, with 13 bases lining up with TRBD2. The CDR3 covers 15 residues. Per germline, CDR1 SGHTS and CDR2 YDEGEE. J gave up 5 bases and V 3 bases, and 5 bases lay outside the gene matches. CDR3 in amino acids: CASSWTSGRTDEQYF. CDR3 DNA sequence: TGTGCCAGCAGCTGGACTAGCGGGAGAACCGACGAGCAGTACTTC.

This sequence joins TRBV6-5 and TRBJ2-4; 9 bases are shared with TRBD1. The trim removed 6 bases at V and 4 bases at J, leaving 1 base unmatched. This CDR3 contains 13 residues. CDR1 and CDR2 from the germline V gene are MNHEY and SVGAGI. DNA for the CDR3: TGTGCCAGCAGGGGACAGGGTAAAAACATTCAGTACTTC. This encodes CASRGQGKNIQYF.

The chain joins TRBV29-1 to TRBJ1-2; no firm D call. V was cut by 4 bases and J by 2 bases, with 8 bases left in between. The CDR3 loop spans 12 amino acids. CDR1 is SQVTM and CDR2 is ANQGSEA in the germline V gene. Here the CDR3 reads CSVGKGNYGYTF. CDR3 nucleotides: TGCAGCGTTGGTAAGGGAAACTATGGCTACACCTTC. Supplemented by reference TRBV29-1 and TRBJ1-2, the full variable domain reads SAVISQKPSRDICQRGTSLTIQCQVDSQVTMMFWYRQQPGQSLTLIATANQGSEATYESGFVIDKFPISRPNLTFSTLTVSNMSPEDSSIYLCSVGKGNYGYTFGSGTRLTVV.

The chain couples TRBV25-1 to TRBJ2-7; the D is unclear. The V gene lost 4 bases and the J gene lost 6 bases, with 19 bases spanning the gap. CDR3 size: 15 residues. Germline CDR1 and CDR2: MGHDK and SYGVNS. The CDR3 DNA follows: TGTGCCAGCAGTGCTACCATTTCGGCGAGCCGCGAGCAGTACTTC. Encoded protein: CASSATISASREQYF.

V is TRBV4-1 and J is TRBJ1-4; D uncertain. This CDR3 has 17 residues. V was pared by 0 bases and J by 0 bases, with 11 bases between. Germline V CDR1 and CDR2: MGHRA, YSYEKL. The CDR3 coding sequence is TGCGCCAGCAGCCAAGATACAGTAGAGACAACTAATGAAAAACTGTTTTTT. Amino acid sequence: CASSQDTVETTNEKLFF.

The rearrangement uses TRBV5-1 and TRBJ2-6; no definite D call. This CDR3 comprises 15 residues. Looked up from germline, CDR1 is SGHRS and CDR2 is YFSETQ. The V end was cut by 4 bases, the J end by 0 bases, with 8 bases between. CDR3 bases: TGCGCCAGCAGCCGCGGCTCCTCTGGGGCCAACGTCCTGACTTTC. This sequence encodes CASSRGSSGANVLTF.

The chain links TRBV2 to TRBJ2-5, with D possibly being TRBD2 (5 bases). Germline loops: CDR1 SNHLY, CDR2 FYNNEI. This CDR3 is built from 15 residues. V was clipped by 4 bases and J by 0 bases, with 12 bases between them. The CDR3 protein is CASSGSRGYQETQYF. The CDR3 DNA follows: TGTGCCAGCAGTGGATCTAGAGGGTACCAAGAGACCCAGTACTTC.

The chain is built from TRBV9 and TRBJ2-5, with TRBD1 matching over 9 bases. Germline CDR1 reads SGDLS; CDR2 reads YYNGEE. The CDR3 is 14 residues long. V was clipped by 3 bases and J by 4 bases; unmatched bases: 4. The CDR3 nucleotides read TGTGCCAGCAGCGAGTCGGACAGGGGAGAGACCCAGTACTTC. It is translated as CASSESDRGETQYF.

The V gene is TRBV5-1, the J gene TRBJ1-5, with a possible D match to TRBD1 (6 bases). The ends were cut back, 3 bases at V and 4 bases at J, with 8 bases in the middle. The CDR3 is 13 residues long. The V gene's germline CDR1 is SGHRS and CDR2 YFSETQ. CDR3 in DNA: TGCGCCAGCAGCTCTGACAGGAATCAGCCCCAGCATTTT. This gives the protein CASSSDRNQPQHF.

This clone was seen only a few times. The J gene is TRBJ2-5, the V gene TRBV7-2, with D perhaps matching TRBD1 or TRBD2 (6 bases each). Germline-derived CDR1 and CDR2 are SGHTA and FQGNSA. V was clipped by 6 bases and J by 1 base, with 12 bases between them. This CDR3 contains 14 residues. The CDR3: CASRPGAAQETQYF. As DNA, the CDR3 is TGTGCCAGCAGGCCGGGGGCGGCCCAAGAGACCCAGTACTTC.

The rearrangement joins TRBV12-5 to TRBJ2-3, with D hard to call. The germline V and J ends were trimmed by 6 bases and 0 bases, with 10 bases remaining between them. The CDR3 is made up of 14 amino acids. CDR1 is LGHNT, CDR2 FRNRAP, per germline. Here the CDR3 DNA reads TGTGCTAGTGGACCCTCCAGAAGCACAGATACGCAGTATTTT. Its translation: CASGPSRSTDTQYF. Using reference TRBV12-5 and TRBJ2-3 for the parts outside the CDR3, the full variable domain is DARVTQTPRHKVTEMGQEVTMRCQPILGHNTVFWYRQTMMQGLELLAYFRNRAPLDDSGMPKDRFSAEMPDATLATLKIQPSEPRDSAVYFCASGPSRSTDTQYFGPGTRLTVL.

This chain connects TRBV29-1 to TRBJ2-3; TRBD2 matches at 15 bases. Trimming took 1 base from V and 0 from J; bases not matched to a gene: 11. CDR1 SQVTM and CDR2 ANQGSEA come from the germline V gene. The CDR3 sequence is 20 residues long. CDR3 in amino acids: CSVEGWVGTSGRSSTDTQYF. CDR3 in DNA: TGCAGCGTTGAAGGCTGGGTAGGGACTAGCGGGAGGTCTAGCACAGATACGCAGTATTTT.

This chain connects TRBV7-9 to TRBJ2-7; 8 bases fit TRBD1. Germline CDR1 is SEHNR and CDR2 is FQNEAQ (reference sequence). V shed 4 bases and J 4 bases; nucleotides not matched to a gene: 12. This CDR3 is built from 16 residues. The CDR3 loop reads CASSSSARDRSYEQYF. DNA of the CDR3: TGTGCCAGCAGCTCTTCAGCCCGGGACAGGTCTTACGAGCAGTACTTC.

J is TRBJ2-3 and V is TRBV18, with D possibly matching TRBD2 (6 bases). CDR1 is KGHSH, CDR2 LQKENI, per germline. Trimming took 3 bases from V and 4 from J, leaving 8 bases between them. CDR3 size: 13 residues. In nucleotides, the CDR3 is TGTGCCAGCTCACCCGCGGGATCAGATACGCAGTATTTT. Its translation: CASSPAGSDTQYF.